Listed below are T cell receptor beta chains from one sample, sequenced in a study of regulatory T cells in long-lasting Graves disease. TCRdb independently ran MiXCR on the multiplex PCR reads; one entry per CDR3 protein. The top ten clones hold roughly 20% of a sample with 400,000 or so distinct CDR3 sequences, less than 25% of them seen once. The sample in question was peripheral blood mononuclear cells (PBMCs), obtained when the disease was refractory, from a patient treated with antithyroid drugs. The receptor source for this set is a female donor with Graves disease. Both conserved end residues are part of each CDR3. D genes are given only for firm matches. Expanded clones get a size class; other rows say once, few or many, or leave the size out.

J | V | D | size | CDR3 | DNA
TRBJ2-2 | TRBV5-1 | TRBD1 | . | CASSLLSQGEPPRELFF | TGCGCCAGCAGCTTGCTATCTCAGGGGGAACCTCCCCGGGAGCTGTTTTTT
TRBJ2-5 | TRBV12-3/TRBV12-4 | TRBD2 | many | CASTPLAGGETQYF | TGTGCCAGCACCCCTCTGGCGGGAGGAGAGACCCAGTACTTC
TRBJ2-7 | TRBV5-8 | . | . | CASSLVKGVTYEQYF | TGTGCCAGCAGCTTGGTAAAGGGGGTAACCTACGAGCAGTACTTC
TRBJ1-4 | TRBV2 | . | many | CASSEALRPNEKLFF | TGTGCCAGCAGTGAAGCGCTTCGACCAAATGAAAAACTGTTTTTT
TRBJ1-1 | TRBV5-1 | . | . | CASSLPAGNTEAFF | TGCGCCAGCAGCCTCCCAGCGGGGAACACTGAAGCTTTCTTT
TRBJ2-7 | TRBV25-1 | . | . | CASSGSGAGNSYEQYF | TGTGCCAGCAGTGGCTCCGGGGCAGGGAACTCCTACGAGCAGTACTTC
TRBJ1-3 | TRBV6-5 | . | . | CASSSPGAPSGNTIYF | TGTGCCAGCAGTTCCCCCGGGGCCCCCTCTGGAAACACCATATATTTT
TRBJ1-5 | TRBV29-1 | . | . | CSVGGRNQPQHF | TGCAGCGTTGGGGGGCGCAATCAGCCCCAGCATTTT
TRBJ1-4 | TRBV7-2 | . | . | CASSLGSATNEKLFF | TGTGCCAGCAGCTTAGGGAGTGCAACTAATGAAAAACTGTTTTTT
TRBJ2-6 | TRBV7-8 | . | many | CASSITGYGANVLTF | TGTGCCAGCAGCATCACAGGGTACGGGGCCAACGTCCTGACTTTC
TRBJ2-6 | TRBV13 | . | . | CASSWAGDSGANVLTF | TGTGCCAGCAGCTGGGCAGGGGACTCTGGGGCCAACGTCCTGACTTTC
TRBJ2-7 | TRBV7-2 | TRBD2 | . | CASSLGTSGSPRSYEQYF | TGTGCCAGCAGCTTAGGTACTAGCGGGAGTCCACGCTCCTACGAGCAGTACTTC
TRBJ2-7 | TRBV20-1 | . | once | CSATQGPFYEQYF | TGCAGTGCTACACAGGGACCTTTCTACGAGCAGTACTTC
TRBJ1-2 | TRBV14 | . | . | CASSQVPQRGYTF | TGTGCCAGCAGCCAAGTCCCCCAGCGGGGCTACACCTTC
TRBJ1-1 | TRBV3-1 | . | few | CASSLEGGLSEAFF | TGTGCCAGCAGCCTCGAGGGGGGGTTGTCTGAAGCTTTTTTT
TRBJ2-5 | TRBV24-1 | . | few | CATSDPQYGETQYF | TGTGCCACCAGTGACCCCCAGTACGGGGAGACCCAGTACTTC
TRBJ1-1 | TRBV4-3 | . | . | CASSQDRITTVNTEAFF | TGCGCCAGCAGCCAAGATAGGATCACGACAGTGAACACTGAAGCTTTCTTT
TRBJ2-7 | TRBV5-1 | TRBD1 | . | CASSTSPGQGTEQYF | TGCGCCAGCAGCACCAGCCCGGGACAGGGGACCGAGCAGTACTTC
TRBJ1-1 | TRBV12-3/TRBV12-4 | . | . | CASSLNSIAEAFF | TGTGCCAGCAGTTTAAACAGTATAGCTGAAGCTTTCTTT
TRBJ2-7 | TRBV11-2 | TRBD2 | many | CASSAGTSDSFEQYF | TGTGCCAGCAGCGCCGGGACTAGTGATTCCTTCGAGCAGTACTTC
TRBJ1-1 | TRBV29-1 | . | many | CSVGDHSLMNTEAFF | TGCAGCGTTGGGGACCACAGCCTCATGAACACTGAAGCTTTCTTT
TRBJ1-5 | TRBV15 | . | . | CATSRVEDQPQHF | TGTGCCACCAGCAGAGTAGAGGATCAGCCCCAGCATTTT
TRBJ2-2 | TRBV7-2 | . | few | CASSLSGTPPGELFF | TGTGCCAGCAGCTTATCCGGGACCCCGCCCGGGGAGCTGTTTTTT
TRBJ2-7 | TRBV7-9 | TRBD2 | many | CASSTGLAGREQYF | TGTGCCAGCAGCACTGGACTAGCGGGGCGAGAGCAGTACTTC
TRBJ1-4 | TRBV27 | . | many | CASSLSGGPNEKLFF | TGTGCCAGCAGTTTATCAGGGGGGCCTAATGAAAAACTGTTTTTT
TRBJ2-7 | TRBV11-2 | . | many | CASSLDPGPSYYEQYF | TGTGCCAGCAGCTTAGATCCGGGTCCTTCTTACTACGAGCAGTACTTC
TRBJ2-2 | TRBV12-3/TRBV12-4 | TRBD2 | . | CASSFGRARRNTGELFF | TGTGCCAGCAGTTTCGGGAGGGCCCGGAGGAACACCGGGGAGCTGTTTTTT
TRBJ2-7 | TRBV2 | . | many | CASSPAGTYEQYF | TGTGCCAGCAGCCCCGCAGGGACCTACGAGCAGTACTTC
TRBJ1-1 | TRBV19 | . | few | CASSIEDTLNTEAFF | TGTGCCAGTAGTATCGAAGACACCTTGAACACTGAAGCTTTCTTT
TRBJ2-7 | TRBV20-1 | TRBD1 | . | CSALDPTGGGYEQYF | TGCAGTGCTCTGGACCCGACAGGGGGCGGGTACGAGCAGTACTTC
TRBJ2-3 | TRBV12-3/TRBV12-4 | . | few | CASSPPAASTDTQYF | TGTGCCAGCAGTCCCCCGGCCGCTAGCACAGATACGCAGTATTTT
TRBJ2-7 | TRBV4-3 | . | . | CASSQDSSTRSYEQYF | TGCGCCAGCAGCCAAGACTCCAGCACGAGGTCCTACGAGCAGTACTTC